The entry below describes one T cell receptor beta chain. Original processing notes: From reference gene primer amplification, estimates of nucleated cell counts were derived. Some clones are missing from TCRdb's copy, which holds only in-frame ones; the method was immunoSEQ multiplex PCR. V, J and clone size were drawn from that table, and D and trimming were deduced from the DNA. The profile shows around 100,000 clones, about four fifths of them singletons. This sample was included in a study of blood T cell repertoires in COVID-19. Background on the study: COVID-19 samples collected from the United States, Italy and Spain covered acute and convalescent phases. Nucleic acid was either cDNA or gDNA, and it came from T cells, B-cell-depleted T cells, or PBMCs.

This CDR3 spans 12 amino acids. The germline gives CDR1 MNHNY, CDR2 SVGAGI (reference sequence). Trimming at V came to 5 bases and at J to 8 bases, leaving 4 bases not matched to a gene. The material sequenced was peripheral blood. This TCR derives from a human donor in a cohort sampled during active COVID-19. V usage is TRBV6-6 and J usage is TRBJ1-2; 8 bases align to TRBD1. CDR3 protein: CASSAGGEGYTF. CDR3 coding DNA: TGTGCCAGCAGTGCAGGGGGCGAGGGCTACACCTTC.